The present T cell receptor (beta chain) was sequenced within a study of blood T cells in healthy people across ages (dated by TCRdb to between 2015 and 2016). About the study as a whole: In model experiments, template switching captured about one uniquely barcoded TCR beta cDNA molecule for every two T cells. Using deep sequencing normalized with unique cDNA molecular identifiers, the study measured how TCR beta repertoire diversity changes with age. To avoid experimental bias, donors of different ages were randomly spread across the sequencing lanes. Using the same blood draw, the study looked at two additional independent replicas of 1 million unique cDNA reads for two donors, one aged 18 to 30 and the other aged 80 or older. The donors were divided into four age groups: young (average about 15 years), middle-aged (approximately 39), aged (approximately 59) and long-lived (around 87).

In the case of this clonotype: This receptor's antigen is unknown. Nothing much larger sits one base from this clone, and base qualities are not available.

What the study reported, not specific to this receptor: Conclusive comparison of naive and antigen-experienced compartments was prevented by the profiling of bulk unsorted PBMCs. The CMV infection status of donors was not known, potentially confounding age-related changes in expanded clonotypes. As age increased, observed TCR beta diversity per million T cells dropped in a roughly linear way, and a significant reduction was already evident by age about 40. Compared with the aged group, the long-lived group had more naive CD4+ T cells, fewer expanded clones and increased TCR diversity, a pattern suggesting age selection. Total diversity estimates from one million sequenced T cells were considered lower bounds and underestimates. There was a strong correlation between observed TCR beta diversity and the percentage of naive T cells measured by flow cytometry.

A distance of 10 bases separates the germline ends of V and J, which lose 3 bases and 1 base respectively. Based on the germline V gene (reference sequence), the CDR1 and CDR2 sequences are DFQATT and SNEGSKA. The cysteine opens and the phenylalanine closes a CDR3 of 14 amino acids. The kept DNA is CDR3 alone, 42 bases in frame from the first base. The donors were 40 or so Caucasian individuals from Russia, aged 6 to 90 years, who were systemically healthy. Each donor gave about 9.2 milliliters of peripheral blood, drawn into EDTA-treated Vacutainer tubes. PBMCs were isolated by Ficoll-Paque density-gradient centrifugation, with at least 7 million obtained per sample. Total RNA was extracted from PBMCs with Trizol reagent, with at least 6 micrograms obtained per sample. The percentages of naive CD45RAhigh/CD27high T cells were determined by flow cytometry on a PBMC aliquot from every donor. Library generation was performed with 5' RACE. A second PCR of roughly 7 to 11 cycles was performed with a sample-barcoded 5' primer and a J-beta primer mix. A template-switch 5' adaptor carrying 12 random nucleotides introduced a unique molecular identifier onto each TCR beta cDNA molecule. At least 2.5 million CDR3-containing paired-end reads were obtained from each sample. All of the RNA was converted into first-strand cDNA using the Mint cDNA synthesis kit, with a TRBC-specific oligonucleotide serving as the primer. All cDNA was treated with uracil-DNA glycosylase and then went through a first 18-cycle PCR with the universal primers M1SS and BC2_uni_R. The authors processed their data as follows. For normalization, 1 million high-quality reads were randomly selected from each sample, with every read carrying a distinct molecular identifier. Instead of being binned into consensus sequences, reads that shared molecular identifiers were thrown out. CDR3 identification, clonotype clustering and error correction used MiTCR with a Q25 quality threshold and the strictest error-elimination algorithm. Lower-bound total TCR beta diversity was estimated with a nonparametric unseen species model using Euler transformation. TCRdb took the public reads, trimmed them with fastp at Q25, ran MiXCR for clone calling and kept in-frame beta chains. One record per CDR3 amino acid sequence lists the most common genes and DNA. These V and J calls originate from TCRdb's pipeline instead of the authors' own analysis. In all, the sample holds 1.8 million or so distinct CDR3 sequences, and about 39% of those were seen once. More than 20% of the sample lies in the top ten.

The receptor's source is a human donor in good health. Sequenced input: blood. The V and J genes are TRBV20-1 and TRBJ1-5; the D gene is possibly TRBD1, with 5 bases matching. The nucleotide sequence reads TGCAGTGCTAGCGCAGGGTTCAGCAATCAGCCCCAGCATTTT. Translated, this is CSASAGFSNQPQHF.